The 10 T cell receptor beta chains reported below all come from one sample, sequenced in a study of CD8+CD57+ T cells in acquired aplastic anemia. The template for TCR beta VDJ and CDR3 sequence profiling was genomic DNA. TCRdb ran MiXCR on the reads and lists one entry per CDR3 protein. The repertoire holds fewer than 200,000 distinct CDR3 sequences, with around 60% as singletons. Sequenced input: sorted CD4+, CD8+, or CD8+CD57+ T cells (not recorded which) from PBMCs. These receptors were obtained from a human donor in good health.

The table lists this clonotype with a few counts. The chain is built from TRBV20-1 and TRBJ1-2, with D uncertain. The CDR3 loop spans 12 amino acids. The germline CDR1 and CDR2 sequences are DFQATT and SNEGSKA (reference sequence). Between the trimmed V and J ends, which lost 6 bases and 3 bases, there was a span of 11 bases. In DNA, the CDR3 is TGCAGTGCGAGCCAGGAGGACTATGGCTACACCTTC. Translation: CSASQEDYGYTF.

The genes are TRBV5-1 and TRBJ2-1; TRBD2 is a possible D gene (5 bases). From germline, CDR1 is SGHRS and CDR2 YFSETQ. This CDR3 has 14 amino acids. With 2 bases removed from V and 2 bases from J, the gap between germline ends came to 8 bases. CDR3 DNA sequence: TGCGCCAGCAGCTTCCAGCGGACCTACAATGAGCAGTTCTTC. Amino acids: CASSFQRTYNEQFF.

This clonotype was observed many times. This rearrangement joins TRBV4-1 to TRBJ1-1; D is uncertain. V was shortened by 2 bases and J by 0 bases, with 10 bases between the two germline ends. The CDR3 loop spans 15 amino acids. CDR1 is MGHRA and CDR2 is YSYEKL in the germline V gene. CDR3 residues: CASSQSPRLNTEAFF. The CDR3, as DNA: TGCGCCAGCAGCCAATCTCCCAGGCTGAACACTGAAGCTTTCTTT.

V gene TRBV24-1 combines with J gene TRBJ1-4; D unclear. The CDR3 runs to 15 residues. Trimming cost V 9 bases and J 0 bases, with 13 bases left between them. Germline V gene sequence: CDR1 KGHDR, CDR2 SFDVKD. CDR3 amino acids: CATGEGRATNEKLFF. The DNA of the CDR3 is TGTGCCACCGGGGAGGGTCGCGCAACTAATGAAAAACTGTTTTTT.

V is TRBV2 and J is TRBJ2-2; D perhaps matches TRBD2 (7 bases). CDR1 SNHLY and CDR2 FYNNEI come from the germline V gene. The CDR3 length is 16 residues. With 0 bases removed from V and 4 bases from J, the gap between germline ends came to 12 bases. As DNA, the CDR3 is TGTGCCAGCAGTGAAGCGGGGGCGGGGGTCACCGGGGAGCTGTTTTTT. Protein product: CASSEAGAGVTGELFF.

This rearrangement joins TRBV9 to TRBJ1-2; D is unclear. Germline assignment: CDR1 SGDLS and CDR2 YYNGEE. The V gene lost 0 bases and the J gene lost 2 bases, with 5 bases spanning the gap. CDR3 size: 13 residues. The CDR3 region is CASSVDENYGYTF. CDR3 nucleotide sequence: TGTGCCAGCAGCGTAGACGAGAACTATGGCTACACCTTC.

This clonotype was seen many times. V gene TRBV5-5 combines with J gene TRBJ2-7; D is ambiguous. CDR3 size: 14 residues. Germline CDR1 SGHKS, CDR2 YYEKEE (reference sequence). Trimming removed 0 bases from V and 3 bases from J, with 10 bases in between. Here the CDR3 reads CASSLEAASYEQYF. CDR3 coding DNA: TGTGCCAGCAGCTTGGAGGCGGCAAGCTACGAGCAGTACTTC.

This clonotype was seen only a few times. This rearrangement joins TRBV9 to TRBJ2-7; 9 bases are a match to TRBD2. The CDR3 spans 15 residues. Trimming removed 4 bases from V and 6 bases from J; junction bases left unmatched: 11. The V gene's germline CDR1 is SGDLS and CDR2 YYNGEE. The CDR3 is CASSPGVAGDGEQYF. CDR3 nucleotides: TGTGCCAGCAGCCCCGGAGTAGCGGGGGACGGCGAGCAGTACTTC.

This sequence joins TRBV2 and TRBJ2-6; no clear D. The ends were cut back, 3 bases at V and 2 bases at J, with 17 bases in the middle. Germline V gene lookup returns CDR1 SNHLY and CDR2 FYNNEI. The CDR3 has 18 amino acids. This CDR3 reads CASSDSSSTAAGANVLTF. CDR3 nucleotide sequence: TGTGCCAGCAGTGACTCGTCGAGCACGGCGGCTGGGGCCAACGTCCTGACTTTC.

The sample holds one count of this clonotype. The gene calls are TRBV24-1 and TRBJ2-1; maybe TRBD2 (5 bases). The CDR3 totals 13 residues. V lost 8 bases to trimming and J lost 3 bases, with 10 bases between them. Germline CDR1 reads KGHDR; CDR2 reads SFDVKD. The CDR3 coding sequence is TGTGCCACCACTAGCCCCCTCTACAATGAGCAGTTCTTC. The encoded protein is CATTSPLYNEQFF.